This T cell receptor (beta chain) stems from a study of blood T cell repertoires in COVID-19. For the study at large: Researchers got acute and convalescent COVID-19 samples from the United States, Italy and Spain. T cells, B-cell-depleted T cells, or PBMCs supplied cDNA or gDNA.

Trimming cost V 5 bases and J 3 bases, with 13 bases left between them. There are 15 residues in the CDR3. Germline V gene data show CDR1 as SNHLY and CDR2 as FYNNEI. In the original workflow: By means of reference gene primer amplification, nucleated cell counts were estimated. Profiled with immunoSEQ multiplex PCR; TCRdb holds only in-frame clones, not every one. V and J calls and clone size come straight from that table; D and trimming were deduced from the DNA. The table shows about 160,000 clones, with more than 70% occurring only once. The rearrangement uses TRBV2 and TRBJ2-2, with D perhaps matching TRBD1 (5 bases). This TCR was sampled from a woman older than 75 with active or convalescent COVID-19. The material sequenced was peripheral blood. The CDR3 protein is CASSLHRQDTGELFF. For the CDR3, the DNA is TGTGCCAGCAGTCTCCACAGGCAGGACACCGGGGAGCTGTTTTTT.